This entry features one TCR beta chain sequence. The antigen is undetermined. The data are from a study of T cells in localized non-small cell lung cancer. Study findings and constraints: Adjacent lung had a median approximately 57 of the 100 largest tumor clones. Highest T cell clonality was seen in uninvolved adjacent lung, surpassing that measured in tumor.

Method: immunoSEQ multiplex PCR; TCRdb's copy keeps in-frame clones and lacks some. The data show 30,000 to 40,000 clones, roughly 90% seen once. The CDR3 spans 16 residues. V lost 5 bases, J lost 2 bases, and 17 bases lay in between. Germline assignment: CDR1 KGHSH and CDR2 LQKENI. J is TRBJ2-3 and V is TRBV18, with TRBD1 as a possible D gene (6 bases). Source: peripheral blood, taken before any cancer treatment. This TCR came from a woman aged 40-75 years with stage I lung adenocarcinoma. The CDR3 loop reads CASSTTGTRTTDTQYF. CDR3 sequence (DNA): TGTGCCAGCTCAACTACCGGGACAAGAACCACAGATACGCAGTATTTT.